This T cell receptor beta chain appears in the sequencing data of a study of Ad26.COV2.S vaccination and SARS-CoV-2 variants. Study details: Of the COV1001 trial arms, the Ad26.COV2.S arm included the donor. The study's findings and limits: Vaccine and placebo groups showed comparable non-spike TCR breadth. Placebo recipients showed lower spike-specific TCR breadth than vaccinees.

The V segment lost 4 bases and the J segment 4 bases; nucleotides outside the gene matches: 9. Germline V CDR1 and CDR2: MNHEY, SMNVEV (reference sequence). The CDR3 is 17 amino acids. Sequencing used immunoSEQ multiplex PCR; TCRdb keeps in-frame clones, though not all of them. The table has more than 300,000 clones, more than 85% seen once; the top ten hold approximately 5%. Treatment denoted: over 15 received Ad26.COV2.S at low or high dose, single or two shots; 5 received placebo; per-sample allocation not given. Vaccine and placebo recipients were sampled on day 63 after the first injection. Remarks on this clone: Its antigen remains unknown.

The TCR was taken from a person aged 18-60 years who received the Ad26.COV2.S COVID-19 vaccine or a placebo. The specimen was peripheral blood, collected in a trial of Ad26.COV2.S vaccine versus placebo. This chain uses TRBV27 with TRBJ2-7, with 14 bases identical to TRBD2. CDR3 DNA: TGTGCCAGCAGTTCCTGGGCGACTAGCGGGAGGGGGTACGAGCAGTACTTC. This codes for CASSSWATSGRGYEQYF.